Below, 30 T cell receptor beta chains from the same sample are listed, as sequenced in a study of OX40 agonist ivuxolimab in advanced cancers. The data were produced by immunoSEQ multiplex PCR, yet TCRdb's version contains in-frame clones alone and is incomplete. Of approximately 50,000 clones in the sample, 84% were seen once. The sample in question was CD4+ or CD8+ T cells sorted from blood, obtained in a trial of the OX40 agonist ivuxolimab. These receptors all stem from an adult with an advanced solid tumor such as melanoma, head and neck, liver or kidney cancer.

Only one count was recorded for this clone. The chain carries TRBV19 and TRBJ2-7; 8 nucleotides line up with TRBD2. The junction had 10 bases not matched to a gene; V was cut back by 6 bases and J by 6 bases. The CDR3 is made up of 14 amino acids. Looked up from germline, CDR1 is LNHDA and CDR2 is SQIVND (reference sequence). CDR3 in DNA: TGTGCCAGTAGCAAGCACGGGGGGGCCGGCGAGCAGTACTTC. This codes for CASSKHGGAGEQYF.

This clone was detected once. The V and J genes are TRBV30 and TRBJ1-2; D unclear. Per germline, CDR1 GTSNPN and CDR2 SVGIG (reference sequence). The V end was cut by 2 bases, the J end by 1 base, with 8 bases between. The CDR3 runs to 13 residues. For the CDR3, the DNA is TGTGCCTGGAGTACGGAATTTAACTATGGCTACACCTTC. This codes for CAWSTEFNYGYTF.

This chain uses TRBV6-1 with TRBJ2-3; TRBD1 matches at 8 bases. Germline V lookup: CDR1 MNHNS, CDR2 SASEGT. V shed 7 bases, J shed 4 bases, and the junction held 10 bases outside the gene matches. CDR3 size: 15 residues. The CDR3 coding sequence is TGTGCCAGCAACCTGCCGACAGGGGCGGCAGATACGCAGTATTTT. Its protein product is CASNLPTGAADTQYF.

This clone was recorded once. CDR3 in DNA: TGTGCCATCAGTGAGTCTCCTAGCGGGAGTGACTACAATGAGCAGTTCTTC. This encodes CAISESPSGSDYNEQFF. The chain couples TRBV10-3 to TRBJ2-1, with TRBD2 identical over 10 bases. There are 17 residues in the CDR3. Germline V gene data show CDR1 as ENHRY and CDR2 as SYGVKD. J gave up 3 bases and V 0 bases, and 5 bases lay outside the gene matches.

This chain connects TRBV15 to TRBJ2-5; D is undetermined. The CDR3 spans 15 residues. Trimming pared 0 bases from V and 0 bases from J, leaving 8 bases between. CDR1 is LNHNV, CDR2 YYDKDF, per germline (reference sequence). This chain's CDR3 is CATSRDVGYQETQYF. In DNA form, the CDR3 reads TGTGCCACCAGCAGAGATGTCGGGTACCAAGAGACCCAGTACTTC.

CDR3: CASSLVGDTNNEQFF. The CDR3 bases are TGTGCCAGCAGCTTGGTGGGTGACACTAACAATGAGCAGTTCTTC. The V gene is TRBV5-4, the J gene TRBJ2-1; D ambiguous. CDR3 length equals 15 residues. Trimming pared 0 bases from V and 5 bases from J, leaving 12 bases between. Germline V gene sequence: CDR1 SGHNT, CDR2 YYREEE (reference sequence).

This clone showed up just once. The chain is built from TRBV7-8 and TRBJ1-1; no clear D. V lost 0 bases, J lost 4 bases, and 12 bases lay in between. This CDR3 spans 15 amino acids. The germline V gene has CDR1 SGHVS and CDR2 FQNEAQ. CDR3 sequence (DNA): TGTGCCAGCAGCTTAGCGATAGGGTCGGGCACTGAAGCTTTCTTT. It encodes CASSLAIGSGTEAFF.

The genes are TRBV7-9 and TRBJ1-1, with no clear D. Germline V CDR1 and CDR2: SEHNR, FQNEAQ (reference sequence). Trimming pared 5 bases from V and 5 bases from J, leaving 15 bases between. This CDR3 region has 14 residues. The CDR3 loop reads CASSLQLAGTEAFF. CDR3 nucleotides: TGTGCCAGCAGCCTACAATTAGCCGGAACTGAAGCTTTCTTT.

CDR3 bases: TGTGCCAGCAGCTTAGGCAGCCTGAACACTGAAGCTTTCTTT. This codes for CASSLGSLNTEAFF. The chain recombines TRBV7-6 with TRBJ1-1; D is unresolved. This CDR3 region has 14 residues. Trimming cost V 1 base and J 0 bases, with 6 bases left between them. Germline V gene sequence: CDR1 SGHVS, CDR2 FNYEAQ.

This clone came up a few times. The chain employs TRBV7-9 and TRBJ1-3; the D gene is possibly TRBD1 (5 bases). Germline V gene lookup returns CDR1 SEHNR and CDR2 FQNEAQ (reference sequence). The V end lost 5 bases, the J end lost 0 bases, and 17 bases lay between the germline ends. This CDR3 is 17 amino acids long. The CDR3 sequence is CASSPPEGRGSGNTIYF. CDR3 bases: TGTGCCAGCAGCCCGCCCGAGGGACGAGGCTCTGGAAACACCATATATTTT.

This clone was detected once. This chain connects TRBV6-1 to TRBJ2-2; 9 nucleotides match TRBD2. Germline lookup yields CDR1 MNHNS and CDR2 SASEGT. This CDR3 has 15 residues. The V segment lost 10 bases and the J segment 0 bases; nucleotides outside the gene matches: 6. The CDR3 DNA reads TGTGCCACCCGTAGCGGGGGCGCGAACACCGGGGAGCTGTTTTTT. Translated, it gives CATRSGGANTGELFF.

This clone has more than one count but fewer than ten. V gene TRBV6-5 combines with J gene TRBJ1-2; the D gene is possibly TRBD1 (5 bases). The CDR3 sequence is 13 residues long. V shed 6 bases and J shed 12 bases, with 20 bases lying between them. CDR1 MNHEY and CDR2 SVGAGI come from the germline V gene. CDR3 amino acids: CASSRGGEGSHTF. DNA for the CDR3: TGTGCCAGCAGCCGTGGGGGTGAGGGGAGCCACACCTTC.

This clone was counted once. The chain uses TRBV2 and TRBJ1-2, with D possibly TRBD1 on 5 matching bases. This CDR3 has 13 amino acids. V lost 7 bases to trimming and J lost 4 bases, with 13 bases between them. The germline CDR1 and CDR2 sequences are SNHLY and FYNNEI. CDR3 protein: CASKAGRIYGYTF. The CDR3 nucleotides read TGTGCCAGCAAAGCGGGACGGATCTATGGCTACACCTTC.

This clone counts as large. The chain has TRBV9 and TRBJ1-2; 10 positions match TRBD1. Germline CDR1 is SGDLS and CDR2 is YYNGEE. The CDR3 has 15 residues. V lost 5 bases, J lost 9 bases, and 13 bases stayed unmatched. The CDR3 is CASRNDRGRIGSYTF. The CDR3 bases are TGTGCCAGCAGGAATGACAGGGGGCGGATCGGGAGCTACACCTTC.

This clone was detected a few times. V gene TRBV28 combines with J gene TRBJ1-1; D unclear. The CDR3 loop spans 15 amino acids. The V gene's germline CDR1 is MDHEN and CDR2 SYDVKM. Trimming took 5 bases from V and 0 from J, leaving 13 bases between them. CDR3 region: CASSEGPSLNTEAFF. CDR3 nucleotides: TGTGCCAGCAGTGAGGGCCCCTCCTTGAACACTGAAGCTTTCTTT.

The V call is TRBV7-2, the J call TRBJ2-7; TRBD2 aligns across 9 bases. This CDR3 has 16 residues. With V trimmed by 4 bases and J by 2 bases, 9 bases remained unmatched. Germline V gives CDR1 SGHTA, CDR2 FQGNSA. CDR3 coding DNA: TGTGCCAGCAGCTCAACCGGGACTAGCCGTACCTACGAGCAGTACTTC. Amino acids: CASSSTGTSRTYEQYF. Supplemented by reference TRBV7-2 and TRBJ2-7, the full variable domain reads GAGVSQSPSNKVTEKGKDVELRCDPISGHTALYWYRQSLGQGLEFLIYFQGNSAPDKSGLPSDRFSAERTGGSVSTLTIQRTQQEDSAVYLCASSSTGTSRTYEQYFGPGTRLTVT.

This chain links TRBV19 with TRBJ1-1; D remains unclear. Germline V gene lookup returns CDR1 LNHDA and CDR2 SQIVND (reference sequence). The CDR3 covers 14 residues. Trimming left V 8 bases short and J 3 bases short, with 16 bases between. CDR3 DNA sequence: TGTGCCAGTTTCGACGGACTCAAGGACACTGAAGCTTTCTTT. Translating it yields CASFDGLKDTEAFF.

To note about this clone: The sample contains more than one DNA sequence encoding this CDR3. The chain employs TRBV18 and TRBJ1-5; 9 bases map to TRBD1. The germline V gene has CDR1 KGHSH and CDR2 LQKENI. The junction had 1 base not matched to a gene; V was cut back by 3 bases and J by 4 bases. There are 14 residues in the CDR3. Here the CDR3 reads CASSPGQGNQPQHF. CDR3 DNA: TGTGCCAGCTCACCGGGACAGGGAAATCAGCCCCAGCATTTT. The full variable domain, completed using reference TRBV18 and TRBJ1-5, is NAGVMQNPRHLVRRRGQEARLRCSPMKGHSHVYWYRQLPEEGLKFMVYLQKENIIDESGMPKERFSAEFPKEGPSILRIQQVVRGDSAAYFCASSPGQGNQPQHFGDGTRLSIL.

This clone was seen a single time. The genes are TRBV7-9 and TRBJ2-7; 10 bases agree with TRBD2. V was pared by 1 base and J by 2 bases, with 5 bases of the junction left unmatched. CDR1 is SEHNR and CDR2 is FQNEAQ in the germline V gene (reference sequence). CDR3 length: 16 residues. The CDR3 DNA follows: TGTGCCAGCAGCTTAGTCGTGCTAGCGGGAGCCTACGAGCAGTACTTC. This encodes CASSLVVLAGAYEQYF.

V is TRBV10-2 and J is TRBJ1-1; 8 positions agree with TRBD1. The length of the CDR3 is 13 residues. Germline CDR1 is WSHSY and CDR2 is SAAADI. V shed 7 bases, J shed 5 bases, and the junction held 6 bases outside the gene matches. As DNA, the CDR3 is TGCGCCAGCACCCAGGGGGCTGGAACTGAAGCTTTCTTT. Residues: CASTQGAGTEAFF.

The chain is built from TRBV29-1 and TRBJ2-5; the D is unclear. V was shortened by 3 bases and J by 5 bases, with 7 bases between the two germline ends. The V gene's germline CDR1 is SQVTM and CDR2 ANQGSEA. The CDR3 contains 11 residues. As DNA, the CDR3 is TGCAGCGTTGACCCTGGGGAGACCCAGTACTTC. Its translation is CSVDPGETQYF. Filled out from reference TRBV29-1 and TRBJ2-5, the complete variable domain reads SAVISQKPSRDICQRGTSLTIQCQVDSQVTMMFWYRQQPGQSLTLIATANQGSEATYESGFVIDKFPISRPNLTFSTLTVSNMSPEDSSIYLCSVDPGETQYFGPGTRLLVL.

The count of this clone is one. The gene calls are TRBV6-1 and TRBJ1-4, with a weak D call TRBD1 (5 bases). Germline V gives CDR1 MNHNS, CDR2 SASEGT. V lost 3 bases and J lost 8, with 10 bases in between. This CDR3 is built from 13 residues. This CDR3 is CASSEGGSEKLFF. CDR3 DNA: TGTGCCAGCAGTGAGGGGGGGTCCGAAAAACTGTTTTTT.

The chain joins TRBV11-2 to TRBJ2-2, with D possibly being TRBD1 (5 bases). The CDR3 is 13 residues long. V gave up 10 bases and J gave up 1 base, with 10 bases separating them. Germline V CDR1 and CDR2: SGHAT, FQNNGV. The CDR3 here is CAIHGQNTGELFF. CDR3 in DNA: TGTGCCATACATGGACAGAACACCGGGGAGCTGTTTTTT.

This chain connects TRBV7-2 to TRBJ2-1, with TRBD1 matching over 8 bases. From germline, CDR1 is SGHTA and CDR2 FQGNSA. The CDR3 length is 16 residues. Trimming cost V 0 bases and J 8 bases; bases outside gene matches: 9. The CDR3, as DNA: TGTGCCAGCAGCTTAGCCCGGACAGGGAGTGGCGATGAGCAGTTCTTC. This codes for CASSLARTGSGDEQFF.

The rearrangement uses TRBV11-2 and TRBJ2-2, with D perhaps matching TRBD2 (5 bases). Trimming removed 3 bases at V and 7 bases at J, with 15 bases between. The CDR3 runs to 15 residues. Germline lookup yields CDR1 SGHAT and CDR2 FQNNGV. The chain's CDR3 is CASSLNGLAVGELFF. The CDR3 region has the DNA TGTGCCAGCAGCTTGAATGGGCTAGCCGTCGGGGAGCTGTTTTTT.

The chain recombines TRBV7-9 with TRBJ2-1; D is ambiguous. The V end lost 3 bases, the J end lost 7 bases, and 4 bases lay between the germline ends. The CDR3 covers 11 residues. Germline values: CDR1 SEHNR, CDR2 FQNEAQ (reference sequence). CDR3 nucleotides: TGTGCCAGCAGCTTCGGAAATGAGCAGTTCTTC. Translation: CASSFGNEQFF. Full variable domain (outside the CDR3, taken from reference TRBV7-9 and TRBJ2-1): DTGVSQNPRHKITKRGQNVTFRCDPISEHNRLYWYRQTLGQGPEFLTYFQNEAQLEKSRLLSDRFSAERPKGSFSTLEIQRTEQGDSAMYLCASSFGNEQFFGPGTRLTVL.

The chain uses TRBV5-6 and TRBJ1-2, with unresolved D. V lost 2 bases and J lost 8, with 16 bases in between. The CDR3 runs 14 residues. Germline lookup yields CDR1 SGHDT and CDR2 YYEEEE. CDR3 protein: CASSFGRGPSGYTF. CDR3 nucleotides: TGTGCCAGCAGCTTTGGCCGAGGACCGTCCGGCTACACCTTC.

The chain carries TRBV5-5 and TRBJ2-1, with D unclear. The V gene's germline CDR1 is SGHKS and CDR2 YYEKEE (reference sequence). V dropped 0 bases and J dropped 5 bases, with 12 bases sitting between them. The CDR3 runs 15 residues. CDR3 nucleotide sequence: TGTGCCAGCAGCTTGGGTTCTAGATTAGACAATGAGCAGTTCTTC. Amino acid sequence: CASSLGSRLDNEQFF.

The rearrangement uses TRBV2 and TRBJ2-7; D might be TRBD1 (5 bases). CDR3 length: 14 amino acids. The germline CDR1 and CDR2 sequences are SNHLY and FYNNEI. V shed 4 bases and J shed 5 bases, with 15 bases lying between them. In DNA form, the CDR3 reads TGTGCCAGCAGTGTGCAGGGCGGTCGAGACGAGCAGTACTTC. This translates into CASSVQGGRDEQYF. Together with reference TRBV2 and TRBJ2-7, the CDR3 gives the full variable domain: EPEVTQTPSHQVTQMGQEVILRCVPISNHLYFYWYRQILGQKVEFLVSFYNNEISEKSEIFDDQFSVERPDGSNFTLKIRSTKLEDSAMYFCASSVQGGRDEQYFGPGTRLTVT.

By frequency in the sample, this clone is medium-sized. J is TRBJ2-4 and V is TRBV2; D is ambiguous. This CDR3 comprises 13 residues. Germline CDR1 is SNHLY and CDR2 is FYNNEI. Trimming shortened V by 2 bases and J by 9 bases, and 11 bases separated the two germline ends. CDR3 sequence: CASSEHGQSIQYF. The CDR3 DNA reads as TGTGCCAGCAGTGAACATGGCCAGAGCATTCAGTACTTC. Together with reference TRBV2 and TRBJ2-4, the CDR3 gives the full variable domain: EPEVTQTPSHQVTQMGQEVILRCVPISNHLYFYWYRQILGQKVEFLVSFYNNEISEKSEIFDDQFSVERPDGSNFTLKIRSTKLEDSAMYFCASSEHGQSIQYFGAGTRLSVL.